The T cell receptor beta chain under discussion was sequenced for a study of T cell responses to AZD1222 COVID-19 vaccine. V shed 3 bases and J shed 0 bases, with 8 bases lying between them. The CDR3 is 15 amino acids. Germline lookup yields CDR1 KGHDR and CDR2 SFDVKD. This clone was picked up one time. Antigen unknown. Study results and caveats: Samples come after the peak T cell response, not at day 14. Unmutated variant regions are reportedly targeted by nearly half of spike-specific TCRs. Donors were largely white British and mainly female; clonal diversity was possibly underestimated. Among those given AZD1222, only six were seropositive at baseline.

Assay used: immunoSEQ multiplex PCR; TCRdb lists only in-frame clones, some missing. In the table there are about 100,000 clones, about 86% of which are singletons. This specimen was peripheral blood, taken on day 0 of AZD1222 vaccination. This rearrangement joins TRBV24-1 to TRBJ1-3, with D hard to call. The origin of this receptor is an adult in good health. The CDR3, as DNA: TGTGCCACCAGTGATCCTGGATACTCTGGAAACACCATATATTTT. Amino acid sequence: CATSDPGYSGNTIYF.